This TCR beta chain was obtained from a study of cytomegalovirus exposure and HLA in healthy donors (dated by TCRdb to the late 2010s). As for the study more broadly: An earlier analysis of some 550 of the donors reported about 250 Gb of sequence data and 117 million unique TCR beta sequences from 150 million to 200 million T cells. An early release covering over 500 HLA-typed donors comprised about 300 gigabases of sequencing data and approximately 85 million unique TCR sequences. The genetic ancestry cluster associated with self-reported Caucasian donors included over 80% of the roughly 400 genotyped donors. The study aimed to test whether cataloging public T cell receptors could reveal signatures of past pathogen exposure. Using immunosequencing, the study profiled T cell repertoires from 666 subjects and related those repertoires to cytomegalovirus serostatus. Along with the roughly 670-subject first cohort, a separate validation cohort of around 120 different subjects was used. To predict cytomegalovirus infection status, the study combined high-throughput TCR immunosequencing, statistical association of individual TCRs with disease status, and machine learning. To study patterns of TCR occurrence, a later analysis re-analyzed previously published TCR beta repertoires from 500 to 850 donors and added high-resolution HLA genotyping. Rather than using new phenotypic data, the later analysis identified candidate immune exposures from TCR beta sequences and from how often those sequences occurred across donors. An earlier analysis of about 600 of the donors used high-throughput TCR beta sequencing to judge whether each TCR beta V gene segment behaved as functional or pseudogenic. Donor age, sex, ethnicity and CMV serostatus were compiled alongside the repertoire data. A later genetic analysis used genome-wide SNP genotypes for about 65% of the 666 donors, treating that subset as a discovery cohort. Every repertoire in the discovery cohort had been generated on one and the same sequencing platform. HLA typing covered class I and class II loci at four-digit resolution. Typing coverage differed by locus: A, B, C, DRB1 and DQB1 were typed in about 620-640 donors, DQA1 in 522, DPA1 in 600 to 610, and DPB1 in approximately 450. A handful of DR-DQ haplotypes were handled as single units for association and clustering because linkage in the cohort was strong. Among around 400 genotyped donors of the cohort, an average of about 240,000 unique TCR beta nucleotide sequences were sequenced per donor, around a sixth of them non-productive. The research as a whole found: Broadly in line with IMGT annotations, most TCR beta V segments showed up in productive rearrangements about 90% or about 30% of the time in an earlier analysis of around 600 of the donors. According to a later analysis, most CMV-associated TCR beta chains appeared to be HLA-restricted, and the HLA associations seemed to be driven largely by CMV exposure. In this cohort, only TCR beta chains were sequenced, and detectable features were limited by the absence of alpha or paired-chain data. V-gene and J-gene trimming of TCR beta chains was associated with a missense DCLRE1C variant in a later genetic analysis, and the association was replicated in an independent cohort. Because HLA typing was missing for some donors at each locus, association tests included only the typed subset. A later analysis found that HLA-associated TCR beta chains were more clonally expanded and had lower generation probabilities than equally common non-associated chains. Because counts were too low, more than 15 rarely observed V segments, including chromosome 9 orphons, were left out of the earlier analysis of roughly 600 of the donors. When HLA alleles, especially DR and DQ, strongly co-occurred, TCR associations were difficult to assign to individual alleles. In the study, approximately 160 TCR beta chains were listed as associated with cytomegalovirus. A later analysis found that TCR association rates varied across HLA loci, with DRB1 alleles showing the most associated TCRs and HLA-C alleles the fewest. In a later analysis, around 15,000 TCR beta sequences were associated with specific HLA alleles at a false discovery rate of 0.05. In both the original and validation cohorts, the classifier was reported to diagnose cytomegalovirus status with high specificity and sensitivity. In vitro tests confirmed that three of the cytomegalovirus-associated TCR beta chains recognize cytomegalovirus antigens. A group of highly shared sequence variants was considered likely to be a technical artifact of the sequencing pipeline. Several of the top co-occurrence clusters appeared to be linked to parvovirus B19, influenza, CMV and Epstein-Barr virus, according to a later analysis. Because the 87-base-pair reads could not distinguish some IMGT-functional V segments, including TRBV6-2 and TRBV6-3, those segments were excluded. In a later genetic analysis, fewer N-insertions in productive TCRs were reported among donors in an Asian-associated ancestry cluster than the roughly 700-donor mean. Most TCR sequences were seen in very few donors, while some public TCRs were found in many individuals. The only immune exposure information available for the cohort was CMV serostatus. Presence/absence analyses assumed roughly uniform sequencing depth across donors, an assumption that may not hold. The authors suggested that the approach could potentially be extended to other disease states and immunological phenotypes. Correlated functional status among segregating V segments might be attributable to linkage disequilibrium, but an unknown experimental factor could not be ruled out. A further reported finding was that TCR beta sequences accurately predicted the HLA-A and HLA-B alleles for most subjects in the first cohort.

The method was the immunoSEQ multiplex PCR assay. For the multiplex PCR, a mixture combining 60 forward primers for TCR Vbeta segments and 13 reverse primers for TCR Jbeta segments was used. A multiplex PCR assay on genomic DNA amplified the CDR3 region of rearranged TCR beta genes. The amplified TCR beta libraries were sequenced on the Illumina HiSeq System as 87-base-pair reads. The study's own analysis went as follows. Across the 500 to 850 repertoires, a later analysis counted 78 million or so unique TCR beta chains, approximately 12 million of which were shared by at least two donors. A nearest-neighbor algorithm error-corrected the raw reads and collapsed the reads into unique sequences, merging closely related sequences to remove PCR and sequencing errors. CDR3 sequences were aligned to IMGT reference sequences to assign V, D and J gene segments. For a sequence to be retained, at least a six-nucleotide match to both a V gene segment and a J gene segment was required. Rearrangements were called productive when the CDR3 lacked stop codons and stayed in frame with V and J; all others were non-productive. CDR3 was defined by IMGT convention, running from the second conserved V-encoded cysteine to the conserved J-encoded phenylalanine. The earlier analysis of around 640 of the donors excluded sequences that lacked an unambiguous match to a single V gene segment. In an earlier analysis of some 590 of the donors, V segments were called functional above 56.7% productive rearrangements and were called segregating when the between-donor standard deviation exceeded 5%. A statistical classification framework was built for diagnosing cytomegalovirus status from the catalog of TCR beta chain sequences. In a later analysis, TCR nucleotide sequences were compared against IMGT/GENE-DB human TR gene sequences so that V and J genes could be assigned. In a later analysis, CDR3 sequences and most-parsimonious VDJ recombination scenarios were assigned using the TCRdist pipeline. In a later analysis, each TCR beta chain was defined by its CDR3 amino acid sequence together with its V-gene family, and reads without a unique V-gene family were excluded. In a later analysis, several hundred highly shared, low-generation-probability nucleotide sequences were removed to address suspected cross-contamination and a sequencing artifact. A later analysis calculated a clonal expansion index for each public chain from normalized within-repertoire ranks of inferred template counts. Generation probabilities in a later analysis came from a VDJ recombination model fitted to out-of-frame rearrangements, and those results were checked against IGoR. In a later analysis, hypergeometric tests were used to score TCR-TCR, TCR-HLA and TCR-CMV co-occurrence, with a repertoire-size bias correction applied to TCR pairs. In a later analysis, false discovery rates were estimated by permuting HLA or CMV assignments 20 times. In a later analysis, co-occurring TCRs were grouped using DBSCAN, with TCRdist sequence similarity added in when clustering inside HLA-allele-positive subsets. Repertoires with fewer than 30,000 or more than 120,000 public chains, plus five repertoires with anomalous nucleotide sharing, were excluded from co-occurrence clustering. TCRdb retrieved this table from immuneACCESS and kept in-frame rearrangements only. Not all clones are present; in checked studies, unresolved V genes account for under half, and no reason is known for the remainder. Clone size and the V and J calls come from that table; the DNA yielded D and trimming. The sample yields about 180,000 clones; around 81% were counted once. 4.9% of the sample lies in the top ten.

Comments on this clone: Its recognized antigen is unknown. No quality values exist for individual bases; no much larger clone is one base distant.

In total, more than 500 healthy bone marrow donors made up the cohort. Cohort members were all nominally healthy when sampled, although unrecorded immune exposures were likely present. The donor tested CMV seropositive, placing the donor among the roughly 300 seropositive members of the cohort. A peripheral blood sample was provided by each donor, and peripheral blood mononuclear cells were used for TCR beta sequencing. Genomic DNA was extracted from the blood cell samples with the Qiagen DNeasy Blood Extraction Kit. CDR1 MNHNS and CDR2 SASEGT were looked up in the germline V gene. V trim: 8 bases; J trim: 0 bases; unmatched bases: 7. Taken from cysteine to phenylalanine, the CDR3 has 15 residues. Left in the record is the CDR3 DNA by itself, 45 bases read in frame from the first base.

This receptor chain uses TRBV6-1 and TRBJ1-3; the central 7 bases match TRBD1. Sequenced: PBMCs. This clonotype originated in a woman between 18 and 29 years old in good health and CMV-seropositive. The CDR3 reads as follows: CASSGTAISGNTIYF. The sequenced DNA: TGTGCCAGCTCCGGGACAGCAATCTCTGGAAACACCATATATTTT.